Sequencing of this T cell receptor beta chain was carried out in a study of Graves' ophthalmopathy and Graves' hyperthyroidism. About the study: Hyperthyroidism was classified as stable if no ophthalmopathy occurred within 18 months of follow-up.

From RNA, the CDR3 regions of TCR beta chains were amplified and sequenced. RT-PCR with HTBI primers came first, then second-round multiplex PCR. TCRdb used MiXCR to reprocess the multiplex PCR reads, holding one entry per CDR3 protein. The data contain 500,000 to 700,000 distinct CDR3 sequences, approximately 35% of them singletons. The germline V and J ends were trimmed by 3 bases and 4 bases, with 13 bases remaining between them. There are 16 residues in the CDR3. CDR1 is LNHNV, CDR2 YYDKDF, per germline (reference sequence). The source is an adult man with Graves' hyperthyroidism. The sample comprised peripheral blood or thyroid tissue (not recorded which). The chain couples TRBV15 to TRBJ1-6; D is perhaps TRBD1 (5 bases). The CDR3 DNA sequence: TGTGCCACCAGCAGCGTCGGGGCCTCGTATAATTCACCCCTCCACTTT. It specifies CATSSVGASYNSPLHF.